The rows below give T cell receptor beta chains drawn from one sample of a study of blood T cell repertoires in COVID-19. Here immunoSEQ multiplex PCR was the method, and the copy in TCRdb shows in-frame clones only, minus some. Of around 200,000 clones in the sample, over 75% were seen once. The sample comprised PBMCs or T cells enriched from blood (not recorded which). These receptors were taken from a woman aged 18 to 35 who had recovered from COVID-19. The CDR3 runs from the conserved cysteine through the conserved F or W. The D gene is left open where the match is weak. Size is omitted from some rows. Given values are once, few, many or a class for expanded clones.

J gene: TRBJ2-7; V gene: TRBV7-8; clone size: -; D gene: TRBD1; CDR3 protein: CASSRRQGPYEQYF; CDR3 DNA: TGTGCCAGCAGCCGTCGACAGGGGCCCTACGAGCAGTACTTC
J gene: TRBJ2-2; V gene: TRBV28; clone size: medium-sized; D gene: -; CDR3 protein: CASLEGGANTGELFF; CDR3 DNA: TGTGCCAGCCTAGAGGGGGGGGCTAACACCGGGGAGCTGTTTTTT
J gene: TRBJ2-7; V gene: TRBV19; clone size: -; D gene: TRBD1; CDR3 protein: CASSISTGGTYEQYF; CDR3 DNA: TGTGCCAGTAGTATCTCGACAGGGGGGACCTACGAGCAGTACTTC
J gene: TRBJ2-7; V gene: TRBV3-1/TRBV3-2; clone size: -; D gene: TRBD2; CDR3 protein: CASSRRIGGNYEQYF; CDR3 DNA: TGTGCCAGCAGCCGGCGGATCGGGGGGAACTACGAGCAGTACTTC
J gene: TRBJ2-5; V gene: TRBV7-9; clone size: -; D gene: -; CDR3 protein: CASSSPSPDLQETQYF; CDR3 DNA: TGTGCCAGCAGCTCACCTAGCCCGGACCTCCAAGAGACCCAGTACTTC
J gene: TRBJ2-7; V gene: TRBV7-9; clone size: -; D gene: TRBD2; CDR3 protein: CASSPSGLAASYEQYF; CDR3 DNA: TGTGCCAGCAGCCCCTCGGGACTAGCGGCATCCTACGAGCAGTACTTC
J gene: TRBJ2-1; V gene: TRBV7-2; clone size: -; D gene: TRBD2; CDR3 protein: CASSSSRLANNEQFF; CDR3 DNA: TGTGCCAGCAGCTCGTCCCGACTAGCTAACAATGAGCAGTTCTTC
J gene: TRBJ1-4; V gene: TRBV28; clone size: -; D gene: -; CDR3 protein: CASSSPLPGRGGKLFF; CDR3 DNA: TGTGCCAGCAGTTCGCCCTTGCCGGGGAGGGGAGGAAAACTGTTTTTT
J gene: TRBJ1-2; V gene: TRBV27; clone size: -; D gene: -; CDR3 protein: CATRRGSYGYTF; CDR3 DNA: TGTGCCACCAGGAGAGGTTCCTATGGCTACACCTTC
J gene: TRBJ2-7; V gene: TRBV7-2; clone size: -; D gene: TRBD2; CDR3 protein: CASSLWLAGGVSSYEQYF; CDR3 DNA: TGTGCCAGCAGCTTATGGCTAGCGGGGGGCGTAAGCTCCTACGAGCAGTACTTC
J gene: TRBJ2-1; V gene: TRBV7-2; clone size: once; D gene: -; CDR3 protein: CASSLLSSYNEQFF; CDR3 DNA: TGTGCCAGCAGCTTATTGAGCTCCTACAATGAGCAGTTCTTC
J gene: TRBJ2-1; V gene: TRBV5-8; clone size: -; D gene: -; CDR3 protein: CASSLGQTYNEQFF; CDR3 DNA: TGTGCCAGCAGCTTGGGGCAGACCTACAATGAGCAGTTCTTC
J gene: TRBJ1-1; V gene: TRBV14; clone size: -; D gene: TRBD1; CDR3 protein: CASSLRQGEAEAFF; CDR3 DNA: TGTGCCAGCAGCCTCAGACAGGGCGAAGCTGAAGCTTTCTTT
J gene: TRBJ2-6; V gene: TRBV7-9; clone size: -; D gene: TRBD1; CDR3 protein: CASSSYKTGAGANVLTF; CDR3 DNA: TGTGCCAGCAGCTCCTACAAGACAGGGGCCGGGGCCAACGTCCTGACTTTC
J gene: TRBJ2-5; V gene: TRBV3-1/TRBV3-2; clone size: -; D gene: TRBD2; CDR3 protein: CASSQGLAGVGQETQYF; CDR3 DNA: TGTGCCAGCAGCCAGGGACTAGCGGGAGTGGGTCAAGAGACCCAGTACTTC
J gene: TRBJ2-5; V gene: TRBV29-1; clone size: -; D gene: TRBD1; CDR3 protein: CSVGTEQETQYF; CDR3 DNA: TGCAGCGTCGGGACAGAGCAAGAGACCCAGTACTTC
J gene: TRBJ1-4; V gene: TRBV18; clone size: -; D gene: -; CDR3 protein: CASSPTTATNEKLFF; CDR3 DNA: TGTGCCAGCTCACCGACGACAGCAACTAATGAAAAACTGTTTTTT
J gene: TRBJ1-2; V gene: TRBV25-1; clone size: -; D gene: TRBD1; CDR3 protein: CASRTGGSYGYTF; CDR3 DNA: TGTGCCAGCAGGACAGGGGGCAGCTATGGCTACACCTTC
J gene: TRBJ2-7; V gene: TRBV19; clone size: -; D gene: TRBD1; CDR3 protein: CASSIGGWDRAYEQYF; CDR3 DNA: TGTGCCAGTAGTATCGGAGGATGGGACAGGGCTTACGAGCAGTACTTC
J gene: TRBJ2-7; V gene: TRBV30; clone size: -; D gene: -; CDR3 protein: CAWSTTNQGSEQYF; CDR3 DNA: TGTGCCTGGAGTACAACCAACCAGGGAAGCGAGCAGTACTTC
J gene: TRBJ2-7; V gene: TRBV5-5; clone size: -; D gene: -; CDR3 protein: CASSSPLRVSSYEQYF; CDR3 DNA: TGTGCCAGCAGCTCTCCGCTCAGGGTGAGCTCCTACGAGCAGTACTTC
J gene: TRBJ1-1; V gene: TRBV5-7; clone size: -; D gene: -; CDR3 protein: CASSLAGERSRNTEAFF; CDR3 DNA: TGTGCCAGCAGCTTGGCCGGGGAGCGGAGCCGGAACACTGAAGCTTTCTTT
J gene: TRBJ1-2; V gene: TRBV10-3; clone size: -; D gene: -; CDR3 protein: CAISVRTEGPNYGYTF; CDR3 DNA: TGTGCCATCAGTGTTCGGACAGAGGGCCCTAACTATGGCTACACCTTC
J gene: TRBJ1-2; V gene: TRBV30; clone size: -; D gene: -; CDR3 protein: CAWSHGGSINYGYTF; CDR3 DNA: TGTGCCTGGAGCCACGGGGGAAGTATTAACTATGGCTACACCTTC
J gene: TRBJ2-7; V gene: TRBV28; clone size: -; D gene: TRBD2; CDR3 protein: CASSLLPVWERESSYEQYF; CDR3 DNA: TGTGCCAGCAGCCTTCTCCCCGTTTGGGAGCGGGAGTCATCCTACGAGCAGTACTTC
J gene: TRBJ2-5; V gene: TRBV6-5; clone size: -; D gene: TRBD2; CDR3 protein: CASSYSGGQETQYF; CDR3 DNA: TGTGCCAGCAGTTACTCGGGAGGGCAAGAGACCCAGTACTTC
J gene: TRBJ1-2; V gene: TRBV2; clone size: -; D gene: TRBD1; CDR3 protein: CASSEADRGLSDGYTF; CDR3 DNA: TGTGCCAGCAGTGAGGCGGACAGGGGACTTTCTGATGGCTACACCTTC
J gene: TRBJ1-1; V gene: TRBV19; clone size: -; D gene: TRBD1; CDR3 protein: CASSIDPGQMNTEAFF; CDR3 DNA: TGTGCCAGTAGTATAGATCCGGGACAGATGAACACTGAAGCTTTCTTT
J gene: TRBJ1-5; V gene: TRBV28; clone size: -; D gene: -; CDR3 protein: CASSPGVAQHF; CDR3 DNA: TGTGCCAGCAGCCCGGGAGTGGCCCAGCATTTT
J gene: TRBJ2-7; V gene: TRBV18; clone size: -; D gene: TRBD1; CDR3 protein: CASLPPIRQGAHYEQYF; CDR3 DNA: TGTGCCAGCCTACCCCCCATCAGACAGGGAGCCCACTACGAGCAGTACTTC
J gene: TRBJ2-1; V gene: TRBV27; clone size: -; D gene: -; CDR3 protein: CASSPLSTASSYNEQFF; CDR3 DNA: TGTGCCAGCAGTCCCCTATCGACAGCGAGCTCCTACAATGAGCAGTTCTTC
J gene: TRBJ2-3; V gene: TRBV7-9; clone size: -; D gene: TRBD1; CDR3 protein: CASSSRTGMGTDTQYF; CDR3 DNA: TGTGCCAGCAGCTCTCGGACAGGGATGGGCACAGATACGCAGTATTTT
J gene: TRBJ2-1; V gene: TRBV7-9; clone size: -; D gene: -; CDR3 protein: CASTLQEGEQFF; CDR3 DNA: TGTGCCAGCACCTTACAGGAGGGCGAGCAGTTCTTC
J gene: TRBJ2-3; V gene: TRBV30; clone size: -; D gene: TRBD2; CDR3 protein: CAWSVRWGLAGGKETQYF; CDR3 DNA: TGTGCCTGGAGTGTACGATGGGGACTAGCGGGAGGGAAGGAAACGCAGTATTTT